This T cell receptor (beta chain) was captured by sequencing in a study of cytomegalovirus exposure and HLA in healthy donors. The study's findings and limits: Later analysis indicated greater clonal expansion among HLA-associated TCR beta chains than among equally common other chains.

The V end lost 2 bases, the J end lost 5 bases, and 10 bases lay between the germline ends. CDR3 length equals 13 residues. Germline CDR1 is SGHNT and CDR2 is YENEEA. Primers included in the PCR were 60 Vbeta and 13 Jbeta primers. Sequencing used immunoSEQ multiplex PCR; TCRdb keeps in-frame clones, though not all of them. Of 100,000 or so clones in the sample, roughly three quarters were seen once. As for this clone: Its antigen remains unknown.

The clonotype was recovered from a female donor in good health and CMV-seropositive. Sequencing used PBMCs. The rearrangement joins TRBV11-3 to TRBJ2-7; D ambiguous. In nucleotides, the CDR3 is TGTGCCAGCAGCTTAAGCCCTCTGAACGAGCAGTACTTC. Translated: CASSLSPLNEQYF.